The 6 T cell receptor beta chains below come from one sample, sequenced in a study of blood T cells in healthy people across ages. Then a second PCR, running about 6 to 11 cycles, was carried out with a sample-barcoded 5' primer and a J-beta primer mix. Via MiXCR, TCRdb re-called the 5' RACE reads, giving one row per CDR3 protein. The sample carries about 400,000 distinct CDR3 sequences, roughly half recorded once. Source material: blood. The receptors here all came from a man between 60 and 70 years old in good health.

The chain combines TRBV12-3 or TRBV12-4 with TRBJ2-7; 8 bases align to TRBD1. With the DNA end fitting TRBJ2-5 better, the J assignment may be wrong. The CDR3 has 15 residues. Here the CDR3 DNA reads TGTGCCAGCAGCTTGGCCGAGACAGGGGATGAGACCCAGTACTTC. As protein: CASSLAETGDETQYF.

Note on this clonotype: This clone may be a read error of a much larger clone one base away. CDR3 residues: CSGEERDEQYF. CDR3 in DNA: TGCAGCGGTGAAGAAAGGGACGAGCAGTACTTC. The chain combines TRBV29-1 with TRBJ2-4; D gene uncertain. TRBJ2-7 explains the end of the DNA better; the J call may be wrong. This CDR3 has 11 amino acids. CDR1 SQVTM and CDR2 ANQGSEA come from the germline V gene.

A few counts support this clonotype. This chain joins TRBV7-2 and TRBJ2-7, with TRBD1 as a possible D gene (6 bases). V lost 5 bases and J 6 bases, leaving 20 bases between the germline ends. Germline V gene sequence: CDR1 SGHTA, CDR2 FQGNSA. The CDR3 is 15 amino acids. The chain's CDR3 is CASSRDMPSQAEQYF. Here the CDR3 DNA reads TGTGCCAGCAGCCGGGACATGCCCAGCCAGGCCGAGCAGTACTTC.

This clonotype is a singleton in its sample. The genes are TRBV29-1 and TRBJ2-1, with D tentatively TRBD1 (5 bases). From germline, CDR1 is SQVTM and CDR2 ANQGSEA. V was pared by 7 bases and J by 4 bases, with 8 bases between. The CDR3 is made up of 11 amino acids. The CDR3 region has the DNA TGCAGCGGACAGCGTTACAATGAGCAGTTCTTC. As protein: CSGQRYNEQFF.

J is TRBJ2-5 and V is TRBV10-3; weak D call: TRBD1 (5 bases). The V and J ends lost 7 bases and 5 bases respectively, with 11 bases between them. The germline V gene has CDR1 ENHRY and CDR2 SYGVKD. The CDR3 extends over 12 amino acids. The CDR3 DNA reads TGTGCCATCAAAGGGGTAGGGGAGACCCAGTACTTC. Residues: CAIKGVGETQYF.

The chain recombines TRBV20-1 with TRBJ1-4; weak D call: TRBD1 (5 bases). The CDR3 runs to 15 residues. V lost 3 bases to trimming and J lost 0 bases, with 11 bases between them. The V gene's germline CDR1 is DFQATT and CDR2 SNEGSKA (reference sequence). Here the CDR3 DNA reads TGCAGTGCTAGTCAGGGACCGGCAACTAATGAAAAACTGTTTTTT. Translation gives CSASQGPATNEKLFF.